This TCR beta chain was recovered during a study of blood T cells in healthy people across ages. The authors ran a second PCR of 7 to 11 cycles using a sample-barcoded 5' primer and a J-beta primer mix. Each CDR3 protein gets one entry after TCRdb re-called the 5' RACE reads with MiXCR. Here the sample spans 1.5 million to 2 million distinct CDR3 sequences, roughly 30% being singletons. The CDR3 sequence is 14 residues long. V lost 5 bases and J 8 bases, leaving 18 bases between the germline ends. Germline values: CDR1 SGHTA, CDR2 FQGNSA. The sample taken for sequencing was blood. This TCR came from a woman aged 30 to 39 in good health. The V and J genes are TRBV7-2 and TRBJ1-2; D is unresolved. CDR3: CASSNRPTKEGYTF. CDR3 nucleotide sequence: TGTGCCAGCAGCAATCGGCCCACCAAGGAAGGCTACACCTTC.